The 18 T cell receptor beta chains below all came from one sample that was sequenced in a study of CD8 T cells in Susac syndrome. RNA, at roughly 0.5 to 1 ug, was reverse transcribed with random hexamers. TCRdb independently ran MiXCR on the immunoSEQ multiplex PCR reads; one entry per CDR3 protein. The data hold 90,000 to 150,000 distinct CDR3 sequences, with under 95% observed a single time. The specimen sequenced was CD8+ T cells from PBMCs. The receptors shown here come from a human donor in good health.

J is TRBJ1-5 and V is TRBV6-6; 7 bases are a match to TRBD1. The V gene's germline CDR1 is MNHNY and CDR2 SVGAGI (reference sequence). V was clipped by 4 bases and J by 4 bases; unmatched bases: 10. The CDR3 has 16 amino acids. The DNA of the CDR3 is TGTGCCAGCAGTTCAAGCCAGGGGGTTACAAATCAGCCCCAGCATTTT. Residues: CASSSSQGVTNQPQHF.

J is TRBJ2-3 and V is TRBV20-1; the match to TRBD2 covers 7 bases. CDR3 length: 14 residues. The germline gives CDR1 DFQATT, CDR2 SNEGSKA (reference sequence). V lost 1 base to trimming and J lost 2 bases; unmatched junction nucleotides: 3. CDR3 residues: CSARVGTTTDTQYF. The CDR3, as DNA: TGCAGTGCTAGAGTGGGGACTACCACAGATACGCAGTATTTT.

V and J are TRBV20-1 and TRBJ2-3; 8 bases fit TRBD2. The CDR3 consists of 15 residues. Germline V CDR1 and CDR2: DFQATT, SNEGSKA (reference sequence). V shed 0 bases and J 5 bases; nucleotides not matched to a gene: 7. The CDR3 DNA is TGCAGTGCTAGAGATCCTCCGGGGGGGGGAGATACGCAGTATTTT. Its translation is CSARDPPGGGDTQYF.

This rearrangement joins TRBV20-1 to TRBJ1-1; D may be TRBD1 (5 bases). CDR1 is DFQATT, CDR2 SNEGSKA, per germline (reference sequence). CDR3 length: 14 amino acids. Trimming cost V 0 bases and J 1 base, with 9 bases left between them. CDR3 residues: CSARDQGRNTEAFF. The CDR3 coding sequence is TGCAGTGCTAGAGATCAGGGTCGGAACACTGAAGCTTTCTTT.

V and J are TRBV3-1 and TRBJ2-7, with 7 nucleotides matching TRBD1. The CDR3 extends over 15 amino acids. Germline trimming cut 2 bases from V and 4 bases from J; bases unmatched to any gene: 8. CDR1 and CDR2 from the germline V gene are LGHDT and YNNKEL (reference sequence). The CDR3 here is CASSQRRYRGYEQYF. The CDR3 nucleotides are TGTGCCAGCAGCCAACGACGATACAGGGGTTACGAGCAGTACTTC.

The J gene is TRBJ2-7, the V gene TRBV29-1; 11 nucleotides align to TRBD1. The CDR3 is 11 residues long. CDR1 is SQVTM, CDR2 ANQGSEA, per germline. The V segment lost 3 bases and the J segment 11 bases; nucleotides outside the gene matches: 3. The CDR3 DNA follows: TGCAGCGTTGATGGACAGGGGGCTAAGTACTTC. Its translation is CSVDGQGAKYF.

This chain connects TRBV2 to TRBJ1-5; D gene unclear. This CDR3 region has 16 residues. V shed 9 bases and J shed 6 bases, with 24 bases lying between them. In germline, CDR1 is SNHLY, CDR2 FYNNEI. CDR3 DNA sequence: TGTGCCAGTCGAGGCCCCGCCACCGCAGTTGGTCAGCCCCAGCATTTT. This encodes CASRGPATAVGQPQHF.

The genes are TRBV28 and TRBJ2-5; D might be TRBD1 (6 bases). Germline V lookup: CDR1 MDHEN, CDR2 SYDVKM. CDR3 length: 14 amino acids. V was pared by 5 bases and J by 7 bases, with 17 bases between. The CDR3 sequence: CASSARSRGGTQYF. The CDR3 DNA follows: TGTGCCAGCAGTGCCCGGTCCCGAGGGGGGACCCAGTACTTC.

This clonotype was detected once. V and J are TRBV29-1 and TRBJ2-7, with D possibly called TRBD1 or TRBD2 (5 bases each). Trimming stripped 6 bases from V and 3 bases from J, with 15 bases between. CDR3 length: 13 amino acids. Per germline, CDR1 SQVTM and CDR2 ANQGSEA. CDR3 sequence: CSVVGPLGYEQYF. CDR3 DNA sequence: TGCAGCGTGGTGGGACCCCTTGGCTACGAGCAGTACTTC.

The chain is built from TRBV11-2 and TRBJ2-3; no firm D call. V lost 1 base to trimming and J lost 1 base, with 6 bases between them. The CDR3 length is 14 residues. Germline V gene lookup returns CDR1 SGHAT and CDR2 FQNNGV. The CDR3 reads CASSLGSGTDTQYF. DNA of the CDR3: TGTGCCAGCAGCTTAGGGTCGGGCACAGATACGCAGTATTTT.

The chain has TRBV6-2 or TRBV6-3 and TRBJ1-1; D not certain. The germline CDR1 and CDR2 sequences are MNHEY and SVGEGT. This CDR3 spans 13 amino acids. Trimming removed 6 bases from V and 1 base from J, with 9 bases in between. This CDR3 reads CASSDTANTEAFF. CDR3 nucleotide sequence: TGTGCCAGCAGCGATACAGCGAACACTGAAGCTTTCTTT.

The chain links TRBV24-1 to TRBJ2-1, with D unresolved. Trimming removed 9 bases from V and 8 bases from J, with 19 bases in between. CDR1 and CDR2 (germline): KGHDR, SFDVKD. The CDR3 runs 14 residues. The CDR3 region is CATGDPTFGDEQFF. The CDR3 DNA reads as TGTGCCACCGGCGACCCGACCTTTGGGGATGAGCAGTTCTTC.

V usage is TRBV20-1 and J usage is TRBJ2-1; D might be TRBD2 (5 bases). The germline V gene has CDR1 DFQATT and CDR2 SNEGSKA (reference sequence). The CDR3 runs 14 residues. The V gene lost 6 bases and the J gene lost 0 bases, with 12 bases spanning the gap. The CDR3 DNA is TGCAGTGCAAGGACTGGGAGCTCCTACAATGAGCAGTTCTTC. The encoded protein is CSARTGSSYNEQFF.

CDR3 sequence (DNA): TGTGCCAGCAGCTTGTCCTCGTCCTATGGCTACACCTTC. The encoded protein is CASSLSSSYGYTF. This chain links TRBV7-9 with TRBJ1-2; D gene unclear. This CDR3 has 13 amino acids. The V gene's germline CDR1 is SEHNR and CDR2 FQNEAQ (reference sequence). V shed 3 bases and J shed 4 bases, with 9 bases lying between them.

CDR3 coding DNA: TGTGCCATCAGTGATATGGGGGACACTGAAGCTTTCTTT. Translating it yields CAISDMGDTEAFF. V gene TRBV10-3 combines with J gene TRBJ1-1; D perhaps matches TRBD1 (5 bases). Trimming pared 3 bases from V and 3 bases from J, leaving 8 bases between. Germline V CDR1 and CDR2: ENHRY, SYGVKD. The CDR3 runs 13 residues.

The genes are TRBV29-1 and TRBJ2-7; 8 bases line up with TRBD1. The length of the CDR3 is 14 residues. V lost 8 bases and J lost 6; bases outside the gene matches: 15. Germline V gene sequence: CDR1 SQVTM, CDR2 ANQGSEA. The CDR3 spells CSTTSGTGFSEQYF. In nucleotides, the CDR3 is TGCAGCACAACCTCCGGGACAGGATTTTCCGAGCAGTACTTC.

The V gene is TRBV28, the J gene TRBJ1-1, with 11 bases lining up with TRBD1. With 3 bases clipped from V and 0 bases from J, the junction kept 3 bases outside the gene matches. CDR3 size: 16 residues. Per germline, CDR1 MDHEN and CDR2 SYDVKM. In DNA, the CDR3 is TGTGCCAGCAGTTTGTGGACAGGGGGCATGAACACTGAAGCTTTCTTT. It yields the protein CASSLWTGGMNTEAFF.

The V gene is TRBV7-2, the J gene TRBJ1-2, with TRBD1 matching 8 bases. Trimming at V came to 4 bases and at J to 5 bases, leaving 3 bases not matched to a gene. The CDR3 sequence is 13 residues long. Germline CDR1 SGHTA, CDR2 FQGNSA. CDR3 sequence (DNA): TGTGCCAGCAGCTCCGACAGGGGTTATGGCTACACCTTC. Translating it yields CASSSDRGYGYTF.